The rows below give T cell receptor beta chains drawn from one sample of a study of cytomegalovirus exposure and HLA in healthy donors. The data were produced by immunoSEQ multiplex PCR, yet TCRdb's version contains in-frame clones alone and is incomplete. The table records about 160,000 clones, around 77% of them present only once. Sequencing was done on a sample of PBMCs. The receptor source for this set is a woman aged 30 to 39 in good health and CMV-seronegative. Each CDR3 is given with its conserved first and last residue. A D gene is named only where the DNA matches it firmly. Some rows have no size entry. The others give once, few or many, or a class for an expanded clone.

CDR3: CASIGGGFRSYNEQFF; DNA: TGTGCCAGCATTGGCGGGGGCTTTCGCTCCTACAATGAGCAGTTCTTC; length: 16; V: TRBV21-1; size: .; D: .; J: TRBJ2-1
CDR3: CSVVYSSYEQYF; DNA: TGCAGCGTTGTGTACAGCTCCTACGAGCAGTACTTC; length: 12; V: TRBV29-1; size: few; D: .; J: TRBJ2-7
CDR3: CASSRTATSSYEQYF; DNA: TGTGCCAGCAGTCGGACAGCCACAAGCTCCTACGAGCAGTACTTC; length: 15; V: TRBV6-1; size: .; D: .; J: TRBJ2-7
CDR3: CASSAGTALHTQYF; DNA: TGTGCCAGCAGTGCCGGGACTGCCCTCCATACGCAGTATTTT; length: 14; V: TRBV27; size: .; D: .; J: TRBJ2-3
CDR3: CASSPRASGGRREKLFF; DNA: TGTGCCAGCAGTCCCCGCGCTTCGGGGGGCCGGAGGGAAAAACTGTTTTTT; length: 17; V: TRBV27; size: .; D: .; J: TRBJ1-4
CDR3: CAISEGASGGSTDTQYF; DNA: TGTGCCATCAGTGAGGGGGCTAGCGGGGGTAGCACAGATACGCAGTATTTT; length: 17; V: TRBV10-3; size: .; D: TRBD2; J: TRBJ2-3
CDR3: CASRPGSRNTIYF; DNA: TGTGCCAGTAGACCGGGGTCTAGAAACACCATATATTTT; length: 13; V: TRBV19; size: .; D: .; J: TRBJ1-3
CDR3: CASSLGPGLDYEKLFF; DNA: TGTGCCAGCAGCTTAGGGCCGGGACTCGATTATGAAAAACTGTTTTTT; length: 16; V: TRBV7-2; size: .; D: .; J: TRBJ1-4
CDR3: CASSPSRTGWNSPLHF; DNA: TGTGCCAGCTCACCTTCCCGGACAGGGTGGAATTCACCCCTCCACTTT; length: 16; V: TRBV18; size: .; D: TRBD1; J: TRBJ1-6
CDR3: CASSIAGGGHGYTF; DNA: TGTGCCAGCTCGATTGCAGGGGGCGGTCATGGCTACACCTTC; length: 14; V: TRBV28; size: .; D: TRBD1; J: TRBJ1-2
CDR3: CATSRGGTAYQPQHF; DNA: TGTGCCACCAGCAGAGGCGGGACAGCTTACCAGCCCCAGCATTTT; length: 15; V: TRBV15; size: .; D: TRBD1; J: TRBJ1-5
CDR3: CASSQKQGKGYTF; DNA: TGCGCCAGCAGTCAAAAACAGGGTAAGGGCTACACCTTC; length: 13; V: TRBV23-1; size: .; D: .; J: TRBJ1-2
CDR3: CASSIDRGQFQAFF; DNA: TGCGCCAGCAGCATAGACAGGGGGCAATTTCAAGCTTTCTTT; length: 14; V: TRBV5-1; size: .; D: TRBD1; J: TRBJ1-1
CDR3: CASSPGNLEQPQHF; DNA: TGTGCCAGCAGCCCCGGGAACTTAGAACAGCCCCAGCATTTT; length: 14; V: TRBV6-5; size: .; D: .; J: TRBJ1-5
CDR3: CAISELRLAGAPGGELFF; DNA: TGTGCCATCAGTGAGTTAAGACTAGCGGGGGCCCCAGGCGGGGAGCTGTTTTTT; length: 18; V: TRBV10-3; size: .; D: TRBD2; J: TRBJ2-2
CDR3: CSVVGGAGTEAFF; DNA: TGCAGCGTTGTTGGGGGCGCAGGTACTGAAGCTTTCTTT; length: 13; V: TRBV29-1; size: .; D: .; J: TRBJ1-1
CDR3: CAISALGLGGELFF; DNA: TGTGCCATCAGTGCCCTTGGACTGGGAGGGGAGCTGTTTTTT; length: 14; V: TRBV10-3; size: .; D: .; J: TRBJ2-2
CDR3: CASSLSAGQETQYF; DNA: TGTGCCAGCAGTTTATCGGCGGGCCAAGAGACCCAGTACTTC; length: 14; V: TRBV27; size: .; D: .; J: TRBJ2-5
CDR3: CASSELRSTGELFF; DNA: TGTGCCAGCAGTGAACTACGGTCGACCGGGGAGCTGTTTTTT; length: 14; V: TRBV6-5; size: .; D: .; J: TRBJ2-2
CDR3: CASRERGRGRETQYF; DNA: TGTGCCAGCAGAGAAAGGGGCAGGGGACGCGAGACCCAGTACTTC; length: 15; V: TRBV28; size: .; D: .; J: TRBJ2-5
CDR3: CASSVEGARNQPQHF; DNA: TGTGCCAGCAGCGTAGAGGGGGCGCGTAATCAGCCCCAGCATTTT; length: 15; V: TRBV9; size: once; D: TRBD1; J: TRBJ1-5
CDR3: CASSLQGTHGYTF; DNA: TGTGCCAGCAGCCTCCAGGGTACCCATGGCTACACCTTC; length: 13; V: TRBV14; size: few; D: .; J: TRBJ1-2
CDR3: CASRPGLAGIYNEQFF; DNA: TGCGCCAGCAGGCCGGGACTAGCGGGGATCTACAATGAGCAGTTCTTC; length: 16; V: TRBV5-1; size: few; D: TRBD2; J: TRBJ2-1
CDR3: CAWSDWGRGEAFF; DNA: TGTGCCTGGAGTGACTGGGGGCGAGGTGAAGCTTTCTTT; length: 13; V: TRBV30; size: .; D: .; J: TRBJ1-1
CDR3: CASSLFGTQSYSPLHF; DNA: TGTGCCAGCAGTTTATTTGGGACTCAGTCCTATTCACCCCTCCACTTT; length: 16; V: TRBV27; size: .; D: .; J: TRBJ1-6
CDR3: CASSGTRWAGETGELFF; DNA: TGTGCCAGCAGCGGGACGCGGTGGGCCGGGGAAACCGGGGAGCTGTTTTTT; length: 17; V: TRBV9; size: few; D: .; J: TRBJ2-2
CDR3: CASSSLPGQPNTEAFF; DNA: TGTGCCAGTAGTAGCCTACCGGGACAGCCTAACACTGAAGCTTTCTTT; length: 16; V: TRBV19; size: .; D: TRBD1; J: TRBJ1-1
CDR3: CASSIEAKQGIRNGYTF; DNA: TGTGCCAGTAGTATAGAAGCTAAACAGGGGATTCGTAATGGCTACACCTTC; length: 17; V: TRBV19; size: .; D: TRBD1; J: TRBJ1-2
CDR3: CASRAYTEAFF; DNA: TGTGCCAGTAGGGCTTACACTGAAGCTTTCTTT; length: 11; V: TRBV19; size: .; D: .; J: TRBJ1-1
CDR3: CASSFRETYNEQFF; DNA: TGTGCCAGCAGCTTCCGGGAGACCTACAATGAGCAGTTCTTC; length: 14; V: TRBV7-9; size: once; D: .; J: TRBJ2-1
CDR3: CASSLIQGWTTEAFF; DNA: TGTGCCAGCAGCCTGATCCAGGGTTGGACCACTGAAGCTTTCTTT; length: 15; V: TRBV6-5; size: .; D: .; J: TRBJ1-1
CDR3: CASSFQGFSGNTIYF; DNA: TGTGCCAGTAGTTTCCAGGGTTTCTCTGGAAACACCATATATTTT; length: 15; V: TRBV19; size: .; D: .; J: TRBJ1-3
CDR3: CASSLRRKGGYYEQYF; DNA: TGTGCCAGCAGCCTGCGCAGGAAGGGAGGATACTACGAGCAGTACTTC; length: 16; V: TRBV5-6; size: few; D: .; J: TRBJ2-7
CDR3: CASSGTGGETQYF; DNA: TGTGCCAGCAGCGGGACAGGGGGAGAGACCCAGTACTTC; length: 13; V: TRBV5-5; size: few; D: TRBD1; J: TRBJ2-5
CDR3: CAISESAQPQHF; DNA: TGTGCCATCAGTGAGTCAGCACAGCCCCAGCATTTT; length: 12; V: TRBV10-3; size: .; D: .; J: TRBJ1-5
CDR3: CASSHGTDQPQHF; DNA: TGTGCCAGCTCACACGGGACAGATCAGCCCCAGCATTTT; length: 13; V: TRBV18; size: few; D: TRBD1; J: TRBJ1-5
CDR3: CASSLLQGGGYTF; DNA: TGTGCCAGCAGCTTGCTACAGGGAGGGGGCTACACCTTC; length: 13; V: TRBV5-6; size: .; D: .; J: TRBJ1-2
CDR3: CASSYSAGTSYGYTF; DNA: TGTGCCAGCAGTTACTCGGCCGGGACAAGCTATGGCTACACCTTC; length: 15; V: TRBV6-5; size: .; D: .; J: TRBJ1-2
CDR3: CASRSRGEPYYEQYF; DNA: TGTGCCAGCAGAAGCCGGGGGGAACCCTACTACGAGCAGTACTTC; length: 15; V: TRBV11-2; size: .; D: TRBD2; J: TRBJ2-7
CDR3: CASSYQAGRTYEQYF; DNA: TGTGCCAGCAGTTACCAAGCGGGGCGCACCTACGAGCAGTACTTC; length: 15; V: TRBV6-5; size: .; D: TRBD2; J: TRBJ2-7
CDR3: CASSHPTGDLTGELFF; DNA: TGTGCCAGCAGCCACCCGACGGGGGACCTCACCGGGGAGCTGTTTTTT; length: 16; V: TRBV13; size: .; D: .; J: TRBJ2-2